Given below is one T cell receptor (beta chain) in context. This clonotype was picked up many times. Its antigen has not been determined. Base qualities were left out, and no much larger clone turns up one base away. TCR beta CDR3 regions were amplified from RNA transcripts. The first round of RT-PCR for the TCR CDR3 was performed with the HTBI primer set and the Qiagen OneStep RT-PCR kit. Libraries were constructed in a second round of multiplex PCR, after which size selection and purification were performed. The libraries were sequenced on an Illumina HiSeq2000 using paired-end 100 bp reads. On the authors' methods: SOAPnuke was used to process the raw data, throwing out any read that contained adapters or uncalled bases, had a mean Phred below 15, or lacked an exact constant-primer or identifier match. High-quality paired reads were merged with COPE v1.2.5, and unique nucleotide sequences were defined as clonotypes. Clonotypes were aligned to IMGT TRBV, TRBD and TRBJ reference segments using MiTCR v1.1. The analysis was restricted to V-J combinations with a frequency above 0.0001, which together covered 99% to 99.2% of the repertoires. A TCS score was defined as the ratio of F50 (clonal expansion) to E x V (chaos), with BLOSUM62-based TCRdist applied between CDR3 peptides within each V-J. Welch's t-statistics and random forest reduced 514 V-J features to under 15, which were used in a naive Bayes classifier (R e1071). TCRdb reprocessing: public reads trimmed at Q25 with fastp, clones called with MiXCR, in-frame beta chains kept. Rows with a matching CDR3 protein are joined into one entry that keeps the most common DNA and genes. It is TCRdb's table, rather than the study itself, that gives the V and J calls and clone size. This sample gives some 620,000 distinct CDR3 sequences in total; around 16% of them show up just once. 3.8% of the sample goes to the ten largest clones.

The data were taken from a study of T cells in Graves' hyperthyroidism and ophthalmopathy (dated 2019 in TCRdb). Context from the whole study: Peripheral blood samples were taken at the time of initial diagnosis, prior to any treatment. The paper reports TCR Vbeta CDR3 sequencing of approximately 130 peripheral blood samples: 43 ophthalmopathy, around 80 hyperthyroidism and approximately 17 progressor patients. Whether ophthalmopathy could be predicted prospectively was tested in an independent validation cohort made up of roughly 19 hyperthyroidism patients plus 17 patients who later progressed to ophthalmopathy. Following sampling, methimazole starting at 30 mg daily was given to hyperthyroidism patients, and high-dose intravenous methylprednisolone was given to ophthalmopathy patients. TCR V-J signatures able to tell the groups apart were searched for in a discovery cohort of more than 90 patients, of whom roughly 42 had Graves' ophthalmopathy and about 60 had stable Graves' hyperthyroidism. For training and testing, the 100 or so patients in the discovery cohort were randomly divided in a 7:3 ratio. In about six Graves' hyperthyroidism patients, the study also compared T-cell repertoires from thyroid tissue with T-cell repertoires from blood.

On the study overall, not on this receptor specifically: In validation, the model predicted progression to ophthalmopathy with about 71% sensitivity and approximately 72% specificity, a median of approximately 6.7 months before onset. Blood samples also contained most of the expanded thyroid clonotypes (frequency above 0.001), which suggests that blood repertoires may reflect thyroid immune responses. A 13 V-J signature model separated ophthalmopathy from stable hyperthyroidism, with about 88% sensitivity and about 81% specificity in cross-validation and 80%/75% in testing. No statistical method was used to set the sample size in advance, and investigators knew the group allocation.

There are 13 amino acids in the CDR3, from cysteine to phenylalanine inclusive. The only DNA kept is the CDR3, 39 bases in frame from the first base. V is clipped by 3 bases and J by 4 bases, and the sequence between their germline boundaries is 6 bases long. From a lookup of the germline V gene, CDR1 and CDR2 are MNHNS and SASEGT. Stable Graves' hyperthyroidism was defined as the absence of progression to ophthalmopathy over 18 months of follow-up. Hyperthyroidism patients were newly diagnosed, had a disease duration of under 2 months, and were aged 18 to 65 years. Patients with uncontrolled infections, other autoimmune diseases, pregnancy or lactation were excluded. Diagnoses relied on clinical symptoms, serum thyroxine and TRAb, thyroid ultrasound and orbital computed tomography. Ficoll-Paque density gradient centrifugation was used to isolate PBMCs from approximately 10 ml of fresh peripheral blood. Trizol reagent was used to extract total RNA, and RNA quality was then checked on an Agilent 2100 Bioanalyzer.

Sequenced sample: blood. The rearrangement joined TRBV6-1 to TRBJ2-2; possibly the D gene is TRBD2, per 6 matching bases. This sequence originates from a woman aged 25-40 years with Graves' hyperthyroidism. The CDR3 here reads CASSEGGTGELFF. The nucleotide sequence is TGTGCCAGCAGTGAGGGGGGCACCGGGGAGCTGTTTTTT.